Below are 10 T cell receptor beta chains sequenced from a single sample in a study of cytomegalovirus exposure and HLA in healthy donors (dated by TCRdb to the late 2010s). Preparation of the library involved the immunoSEQ multiplex PCR assay. TCRdb re-hosts the immuneACCESS table, in-frame sequences only. Its copies lack some clones; in the studies checked, an unresolved V gene accounts for under half of them, and the cause for the rest is not known. The sample records approximately 260,000 clones, around 85% of which are singletons. Of the sample, roughly 0.99% is held by the ten largest clones. Sample: PBMCs. The source is a woman aged 18-29 years in good health and CMV-seronegative.

CDR3: CASSLSSGDYYEQYF. The CDR3 nucleotides are TGTGCCAGCAGTTTATCGTCGGGGGATTACTACGAGCAGTACTTC. The chain employs TRBV27 and TRBJ2-7, with D tentatively TRBD2 (6 bases). Trimming cost V 0 bases and J 3 bases, with 12 bases left between them. This CDR3 has 15 amino acids. Germline CDR1 and CDR2: MNHEY and SMNVEV (reference sequence).

V usage is TRBV5-1 and J usage is TRBJ2-7; 11 bases align to TRBD1. The CDR3 consists of 14 residues. V lost 4 bases to trimming and J lost 5 bases; unmatched junction nucleotides: 5. Germline CDR1 reads SGHRS; CDR2 reads YFSETQ. The CDR3 DNA reads TGCGCCAGCAGCCTGAGGACAGGGGGCAACGAGCAGTACTTC. Encoded protein: CASSLRTGGNEQYF.

The chain is built from TRBV2 and TRBJ2-1; the match to TRBD1 covers 7 bases. The CDR3 contains 11 residues. The germline V gene encodes CDR1 SNHLY and CDR2 FYNNEI. With 7 bases clipped from V and 15 bases from J, the junction kept 9 bases outside the gene matches. This chain's CDR3 is CASTSSQGPFF. CDR3 DNA sequence: TGTGCCAGCACTTCGTCACAGGGGCCGTTCTTC.

This sequence joins TRBV28 and TRBJ2-3, with D hard to call. V dropped 8 bases and J dropped 6 bases, with 6 bases sitting between them. The germline CDR1 and CDR2 sequences are MDHEN and SYDVKM. This CDR3 region has 10 residues. CDR3 region: CASFSDTQYF. In nucleotides, the CDR3 is TGTGCCAGCTTCTCGGATACGCAGTATTTT.

The chain employs TRBV27 and TRBJ1-5; TRBD1 matches at 7 bases. This CDR3 contains 15 residues. The V gene's germline CDR1 is MNHEY and CDR2 SMNVEV (reference sequence). Trimming took 3 bases from V and 4 from J; bases not matched to a gene: 6. The CDR3 loop reads CASSLGQIGNQPQHF. The CDR3 DNA reads TGTGCCAGCAGTTTGGGACAGATCGGAAATCAGCCCCAGCATTTT.

V usage is TRBV5-1 and J usage is TRBJ1-2; a weak D match, TRBD1 (5 bases). The germline V gene encodes CDR1 SGHRS and CDR2 YFSETQ. V lost 1 base, J lost 7 bases, and 23 bases lay in between. The CDR3 has 17 residues. As DNA, the CDR3 is TGCGCCAGCAGCTTGAACTTAGTAGGGGCCGAAGGTGGTGGCTACACCTTC. Amino acids: CASSLNLVGAEGGGYTF. The whole variable domain, filled in from reference TRBV5-1 and TRBJ1-2, reads KAGVTQTPRYLIKTRGQQVTLSCSPISGHRSVSWYQQTPGQGLQFLFEYFSETQRNKGNFPGRFSGRQFSNSRSEMNVSTLELGDSALYLCASSLNLVGAEGGGYTFGSGTRLTVV.

J is TRBJ2-7 and V is TRBV10-2, with 9 positions matching TRBD1. The CDR3 has 16 residues. In germline, CDR1 is WSHSY, CDR2 SAAADI. The trim removed 6 bases at V and 6 bases at J, leaving 15 bases unmatched. As DNA, the CDR3 is TGCGCCAGCAGCCAGTCCCCGGGACAGGGAAGGGGCGAGCAGTACTTC. This translates into CASSQSPGQGRGEQYF.

The chain couples TRBV5-1 to TRBJ2-3; 11 bases align to TRBD2. CDR3 length: 16 amino acids. Per the germline V gene, CDR1 is SGHRS and CDR2 is YFSETQ. J lost 3 bases, V lost 2 bases, and 5 bases had no gene match. The chain's CDR3 is CASSLTSGSRTDTQYF. The CDR3 DNA is TGCGCCAGCAGCTTAACTAGCGGGAGTCGTACAGATACGCAGTATTTT.

The rearrangement links TRBV5-1 to TRBJ2-1, with 8 bases identical to TRBD2. The CDR3 is 17 residues long. Germline V lookup: CDR1 SGHRS, CDR2 YFSETQ. Losses at the gene ends were 4 bases for V and 3 bases for J; bases not matched to a gene: 12. This CDR3 reads CASSPPGWLAGYNEQFF. The CDR3 DNA reads TGCGCCAGCAGCCCCCCGGGCTGGCTAGCGGGCTACAATGAGCAGTTCTTC.

This chain connects TRBV27 to TRBJ1-1; D is possibly TRBD1 (6 bases). The CDR3 extends over 12 amino acids. CDR1 MNHEY and CDR2 SMNVEV come from the germline V gene (reference sequence). V lost 6 bases, J lost 10 bases, and 15 bases lay in between. DNA of the CDR3: TGTGCCAGCAGCCTAACAGGGAAGGGAGCTTTCTTT. Its translation is CASSLTGKGAFF.